This T cell receptor (beta chain) was captured by sequencing in a study of identical twins. Study-level findings and limits: Twins shared out-of-frame alpha sequences with excess low generation probability.

V was trimmed by 3 bases and J by 0 bases, leaving 13 bases between them. Germline V lookup: CDR1 MGHRA, CDR2 YSYEKL. The CDR3 has 16 residues. Each CDR3 protein is one row after TCRdb ran MiXCR on the 5' RACE reads. The sample carries 1.5 million to 2 million distinct CDR3 sequences, around 33% recorded once. This clonotype was observed a few times. Antigen unknown. The material sequenced was cord blood. This chain links TRBV4-1 with TRBJ2-3; no firm D call. The TCR was taken from a newborn girl in good health. In DNA form, the CDR3 reads TGCGCCAGCAGCCATGTTGTGCTTTCTAGCACAGATACGCAGTATTTT. Protein: CASSHVVLSSTDTQYF.